These 17 T cell receptor beta chains share one sample of origin, sequenced in a study of early T cells in non-severe SARS-CoV-2 infection. TCRdb re-derived calls from the 5' RACE reads in MiXCR, one entry per CDR3 protein. The sample has 35,000 to 40,000 distinct CDR3 sequences, nearly 6% seen once; the top ten hold 7.6%. Input material: whole blood. Source of these receptors: an adult who was a healthcare worker with PCR-confirmed SARS-CoV-2 infection or an uninfected control (not recorded which).

Many counts were recorded for this clonotype. The rearrangement uses TRBV9 and TRBJ2-7; the D call may be TRBD1 or TRBD2 (5 bases each). Per germline, CDR1 SGDLS and CDR2 YYNGEE. The V gene lost 2 bases and the J gene lost 0 bases, with 12 bases spanning the gap. CDR3 size: 15 residues. This chain's CDR3 is CASSVQEGSSYEQYF. The CDR3 coding sequence is TGTGCCAGCAGCGTCCAAGAGGGGAGCTCCTACGAGCAGTACTTC.

This clonotype was seen many times. The J gene is TRBJ1-2, the V gene TRBV6-2 or TRBV6-3; D is uncertain. Germline loops: CDR1 MNHEY, CDR2 SVGEGT. The CDR3 has 12 residues. Trimming stripped 6 bases from V and 3 bases from J, with 8 bases between. The CDR3 loop reads CASSPSYYGYTF. In nucleotides, the CDR3 is TGTGCCAGCAGCCCTTCCTACTATGGCTACACCTTC.

This clonotype appeared many times. This chain joins TRBV27 and TRBJ2-7, with 10 bases identical to TRBD2. This CDR3 region has 14 residues. Germline-derived CDR1 and CDR2 are MNHEY and SMNVEV (reference sequence). Trimming removed 6 bases from V and 2 bases from J; junction bases left unmatched: 4. The CDR3 loop reads CASRRTSGAYEQYF. The CDR3 nucleotides are TGTGCCAGCAGGAGGACTAGCGGAGCCTACGAGCAGTACTTC.

The chain carries TRBV6-1 and TRBJ2-3; 14 nucleotides match TRBD2. V lost 3 bases and J lost 6; bases outside the gene matches: 5. Germline CDR1 is MNHNS and CDR2 is SASEGT. The CDR3 has 16 amino acids. CDR3 loop: CASSEGLAGAGDTQYF. CDR3 nucleotides: TGTGCCAGCAGTGAGGGACTAGCGGGGGCCGGTGATACGCAGTATTTT.

This clonotype was detected many times. This chain joins TRBV9 and TRBJ1-2, with D uncertain. The V end was cut by 0 bases, the J end by 2 bases, with 8 bases between. This CDR3 region has 14 residues. CDR1 SGDLS and CDR2 YYNGEE come from the germline V gene. The CDR3 nucleotides read TGTGCCAGCAGCGTAGGTCCGGAAAACTATGGCTACACCTTC. Translated: CASSVGPENYGYTF.

This clonotype appeared many times. The chain links TRBV7-8 to TRBJ2-1; D is unresolved. Germline assignment: CDR1 SGHVS and CDR2 FQNEAQ. The CDR3 has 12 amino acids. Trimming removed 3 bases at V and 6 bases at J, with 6 bases between. The CDR3 region has the DNA TGTGCCAGCAGCTTGGACCTCAATGAGCAGTTCTTC. Translated, it gives CASSLDLNEQFF.

In this sample, this clonotype turned up many times. The gene calls are TRBV7-9 and TRBJ1-5; TRBD1 is a possible D gene (5 bases). Trimming removed 8 bases from V and 4 bases from J, with 18 bases in between. The germline V gene encodes CDR1 SEHNR and CDR2 FQNEAQ (reference sequence). This CDR3 is built from 15 residues. CDR3 nucleotides: TGTGCCAGCGCCGCTTCAGGGTTAGGAAATCAGCCCCAGCATTTT. Protein product: CASAASGLGNQPQHF.

At least ten counts were recorded for this clonotype. The chain is built from TRBV29-1 and TRBJ2-1, with a possible D match to TRBD2 (5 bases). CDR3 length: 11 amino acids. V lost 7 bases to trimming and J lost 9 bases, with 13 bases between them. The V gene's germline CDR1 is SQVTM and CDR2 ANQGSEA. In nucleotides, the CDR3 is TGCAGCGCTCCGGGGATTGGTGAGCAGTTCTTC. This gives the protein CSAPGIGEQFF.

The chain joins TRBV10-3 to TRBJ1-1; D gene unclear. V lost 7 bases, J lost 4 bases, and 13 bases lay in between. Germline CDR1 ENHRY, CDR2 SYGVKD. This CDR3 has 13 amino acids. The CDR3 region has the DNA TGTGCCATCATGGAGGGTTGGGGCACTGAAGCTTTCTTT. This gives the protein CAIMEGWGTEAFF.

This clonotype was seen repeatedly, ten times or more. The gene calls are TRBV20-1 and TRBJ1-2, with D possibly TRBD1 on 6 matching bases. Germline-derived CDR1 and CDR2 are DFQATT and SNEGSKA (reference sequence). This CDR3 comprises 13 residues. V lost 5 bases to trimming and J lost 12 bases, with 22 bases between them. The CDR3 loop is CSAPRGDTAVHTF. In DNA form, the CDR3 reads TGCAGTGCTCCAAGAGGGGACACCGCAGTGCACACCTTC.

This clonotype was found many times. The chain has TRBV7-7 and TRBJ2-3; 7 bases line up with TRBD2. V was pared by 5 bases and J by 1 base, with 6 bases of the junction left unmatched. The germline V gene encodes CDR1 SSHAT and CDR2 FNYEAQ (reference sequence). This CDR3 contains 15 residues. This CDR3 is CASSTGLGGTDTQYF. Here the CDR3 DNA reads TGTGCCAGCAGCACCGGACTAGGCGGCACAGATACGCAGTATTTT.

This clonotype was seen ten or more times. The rearrangement links TRBV20-1 to TRBJ2-5; TRBD2 agrees at 7 bases. This CDR3 has 14 amino acids. V was clipped by 0 bases and J by 5 bases; unmatched bases: 6. Germline CDR1 reads DFQATT; CDR2 reads SNEGSKA (reference sequence). The CDR3 loop is CSAREWTREETQYF. The CDR3 DNA reads as TGCAGTGCTAGAGAGTGGACTAGAGAGGAGACCCAGTACTTC.

This clonotype has a count of ten or more. The V and J genes are TRBV11-2 and TRBJ2-1, with 14 nucleotides matching TRBD2. Germline trimming cut 5 bases from V and 0 bases from J; bases unmatched to any gene: 9. CDR3 length equals 19 residues. The germline CDR1 and CDR2 sequences are SGHAT and FQNNGV. CDR3 sequence reads: CASSKHGLAGGSSYNEQFF. The CDR3 DNA follows: TGTGCCAGCAGCAAGCACGGACTAGCGGGAGGAAGCTCCTACAATGAGCAGTTCTTC.

This clonotype showed up many times. This chain uses TRBV11-2 with TRBJ2-7; D possibly uses TRBD1 or TRBD2 (5 bases each). From germline, CDR1 is SGHAT and CDR2 FQNNGV. The CDR3 consists of 12 residues. Trimming removed 3 bases from V and 4 bases from J, with 7 bases in between. CDR3 residues: CASSFWGYEQYF. Written as DNA, the CDR3 is TGTGCCAGCAGCTTCTGGGGGTACGAGCAGTACTTC.

This clonotype was seen at least ten times. The V gene is TRBV5-5, the J gene TRBJ2-1; unclear D gene. The CDR3 totals 11 residues. The germline V gene has CDR1 SGHKS and CDR2 YYEKEE (reference sequence). The V and J ends lost 0 bases and 10 bases respectively, with 5 bases between them. CDR3 protein: CASSLGLEQFF. In DNA form, the CDR3 reads TGTGCCAGCAGCTTGGGATTGGAGCAGTTCTTC. Full variable domain (outside the CDR3, taken from reference TRBV5-5 and TRBJ2-1): DAGVTQSPTHLIKTRGQQVTLRCSPISGHKSVSWYQQVLGQGPQFIFQYYEKEERGRGNFPDRFSARQFPNYSSELNVNALLLGDSALYLCASSLGLEQFFGPGTRLTVL.

The sample holds many counts of this clonotype. The rearrangement links TRBV6-2 or TRBV6-3 to TRBJ1-1; D perhaps matches TRBD1 (5 bases). This CDR3 contains 14 residues. From germline, CDR1 is MNHEY and CDR2 SVGEGT. V was clipped by 0 bases and J by 4 bases, with 9 bases between them. This chain's CDR3 is CASSYSSGSTEAFF. Written as DNA, the CDR3 is TGTGCCAGCAGTTACTCATCAGGGTCCACTGAAGCTTTCTTT.

At least ten counts were recorded for this clonotype. The V gene is TRBV29-1, the J gene TRBJ1-2; no clear D gene. The CDR3 loop spans 14 amino acids. V was cut by 7 bases and J by 4 bases, with 19 bases left in between. The V gene's germline CDR1 is SQVTM and CDR2 ANQGSEA. CDR3: CSAEDGDAFYGYTF. CDR3 sequence (DNA): TGCAGCGCTGAGGATGGCGATGCCTTCTATGGCTACACCTTC.